This T cell receptor beta chain was obtained from a study of human T cells and chemical hapten exposure. Study in general: Per-sample TCR yield variability stemmed mainly from small pooled library volume differences.

Time point given: pre-sensitization, week 0. Sample treatment: therapeutic diphenylcyclopropenone sensitization with weekly scalp DPC. Each donor was an alopecia patient between 18 and 70 years of age who qualified for DPC. Findings and caveats of the study: With patch test score, the counts of PT1 expanded TCRs showed a positive correlation.

One entry per CDR3 protein, called by TCRdb with MiXCR from the RACE reads. The table lists approximately 80,000 distinct CDR3 sequences, 11% to 15% of them singletons. The CDR3 is made up of 14 amino acids. Trimming removed 5 bases at V and 2 bases at J, with 13 bases between. Germline-derived CDR1 and CDR2 are LNHDA and SQIVND (reference sequence). There are a few counts of this clonotype. Its antigen remains unidentified. The receptor's source is a woman in her 50s with alopecia areata. Some clones in this sample may be carry-over from other donors' samples. Sequenced material: whole blood, taken in connection with sensitization to the hapten diphenylcyclopropenone (DPC). V and J are TRBV19 and TRBJ2-7; the D is unclear. DNA for the CDR3: TGTGCCAGTAGTGCCCGACGCGGAACCTACGAGCAGTACTTC. Protein: CASSARRGTYEQYF.